The 4 T cell receptor beta chains presented below share a single source sample, sequenced in a study of T cell responses to AZD1222 COVID-19 vaccine. Only in-frame clones appear in the TCRdb table, and some are missing; sequencing was by immunoSEQ multiplex PCR. Among tens of thousands of clones listed, approximately 88% were seen once. The specimen was peripheral blood, collected on day 0 of AZD1222 vaccination. All receptors derive from an adult in good health.

A few counts support this clone. The V call is TRBV12-5, the J call TRBJ2-1; TRBD2 matches at 8 bases. Germline V lookup: CDR1 LGHNT, CDR2 FRNRAP. The CDR3 consists of 15 residues. Germline trimming cut 3 bases from V and 2 bases from J; bases unmatched to any gene: 3. CDR3 protein: CASGFLGLAYNEQFF. The DNA for the CDR3 is TGTGCTAGTGGTTTTCTGGGACTAGCCTACAATGAGCAGTTCTTC.

The chain uses TRBV6-1 and TRBJ2-7, with D maybe TRBD2 (6 bases). V was cut by 1 base and J by 3 bases, with 13 bases left in between. This CDR3 region has 15 residues. In germline, CDR1 is MNHNS, CDR2 SASEGT. CDR3 DNA sequence: TGTGCCAGCAGTGAAGGCCCCCGGGAGTACTACGAGCAGTACTTC. It translates to CASSEGPREYYEQYF.

V and J are TRBV28 and TRBJ2-7; 7 nucleotides match TRBD2. V lost 3 bases and J lost 0; bases outside the gene matches: 5. This CDR3 contains 15 residues. Per germline, CDR1 MDHEN and CDR2 SYDVKM. The CDR3 sequence: CASSFMGLHSYEQYF. The CDR3 DNA reads as TGTGCCAGCAGTTTCATGGGACTACACTCCTACGAGCAGTACTTC.

This chain links TRBV3-1 (or the pseudogene TRBV3-2) with TRBJ2-5; D is undetermined. The germline CDR1 and CDR2 sequences are LGHDT and YNNKEL (reference sequence). Deletions cut 7 bases from V and 1 base from J, with 13 bases between. CDR3 length: 14 amino acids. DNA for the CDR3: TGTGCCAGCACCTCAGTTTGGTTCCAAGAGACCCAGTACTTC. Translating it yields CASTSVWFQETQYF.